This T cell receptor beta chain derives from a study of graft-versus-host responses after intestinal transplantation. Study in general: Induction using anti-thymocyte globulin, followed by tacrolimus and steroids for about three years, was given to all recipients. Study-level points and caveats: The marrow of recipients harbored GvH clones, and ileum or blood showed some of them first. Allografts from individuals with graft-donor T cell macrochimerism displayed high graft-versus-host to host-versus-graft clonal ratios.

The V segment lost 4 bases and the J segment 5 bases; nucleotides outside the gene matches: 14. The CDR3 contains 18 residues. CDR1 is SGDLS and CDR2 is YYNGEE in the germline V gene. The repertoire was sequenced with immunoSEQ multiplex PCR; TCRdb's copy has only in-frame clones and lacks some. The sample shows 13,000 to 15,000 clones, over 30% of them seen only once. The sequencing used alloreactive CD4+ T cells from a mixed lymphocyte reaction culture, collected before intestinal transplant. This sample's subset: CFSE-low proliferating T cells sorted from roughly 6-day pre-transplant mixed lymphocyte reaction (GvH or HvG direction). This TCR derives from a human patient who received an intestinal transplant. This chain uses TRBV9 with TRBJ2-5, with 13 bases aligning to TRBD2. The CDR3: CASSPGLAGLGNRETQYF. CDR3 nucleotides: TGTGCCAGCAGCCCGGGACTAGCGGGGCTGGGGAATAGGGAGACCCAGTACTTC. The complete variable domain, with remaining parts taken from reference TRBV9 and TRBJ2-5, reads DSGVTQTPKHLITATGQRVTLRCSPRSGDLSVYWYQQSLDQGLQFLIQYYNGEERAKGNILERFSAQQFPDLHSELNLSSLELGDSALYFCASSPGLAGLGNRETQYFGPGTRLLVL.